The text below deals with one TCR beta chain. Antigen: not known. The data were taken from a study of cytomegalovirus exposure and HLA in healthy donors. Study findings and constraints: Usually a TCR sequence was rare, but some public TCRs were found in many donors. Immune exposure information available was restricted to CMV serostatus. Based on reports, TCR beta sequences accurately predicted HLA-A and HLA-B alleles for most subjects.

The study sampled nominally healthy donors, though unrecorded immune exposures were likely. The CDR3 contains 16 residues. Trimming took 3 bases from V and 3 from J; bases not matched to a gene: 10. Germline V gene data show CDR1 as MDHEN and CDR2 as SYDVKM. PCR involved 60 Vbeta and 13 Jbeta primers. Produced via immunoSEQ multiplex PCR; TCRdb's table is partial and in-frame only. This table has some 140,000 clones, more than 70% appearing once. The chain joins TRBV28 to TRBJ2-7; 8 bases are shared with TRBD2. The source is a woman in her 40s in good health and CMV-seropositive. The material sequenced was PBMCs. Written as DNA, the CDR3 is TGTGCCAGCAGTTTCCAGACGGGAGGGCCAGGCTACGAGCAGTACTTC. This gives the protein CASSFQTGGPGYEQYF.